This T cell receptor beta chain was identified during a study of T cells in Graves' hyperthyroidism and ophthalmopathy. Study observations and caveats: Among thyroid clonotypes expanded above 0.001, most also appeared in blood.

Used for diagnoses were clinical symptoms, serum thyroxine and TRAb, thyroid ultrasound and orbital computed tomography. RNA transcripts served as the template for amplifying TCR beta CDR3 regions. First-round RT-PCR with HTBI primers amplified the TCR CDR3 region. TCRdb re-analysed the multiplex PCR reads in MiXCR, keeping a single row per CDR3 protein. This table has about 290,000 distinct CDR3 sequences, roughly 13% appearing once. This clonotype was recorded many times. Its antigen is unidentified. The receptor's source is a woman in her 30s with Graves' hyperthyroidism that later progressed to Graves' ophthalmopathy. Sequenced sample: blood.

The chain's CDR3 is CASSAPVAVEQFF. DNA for the CDR3: TGTGCCAGCTCAGCTCCGGTGGCGGTTGAGCAGTTCTTC. The V call is TRBV18, the J call TRBJ2-1; D not resolved. This CDR3 comprises 13 residues. Per germline, CDR1 KGHSH and CDR2 LQKENI. V lost 5 bases, J lost 9 bases, and 14 bases lay in between.